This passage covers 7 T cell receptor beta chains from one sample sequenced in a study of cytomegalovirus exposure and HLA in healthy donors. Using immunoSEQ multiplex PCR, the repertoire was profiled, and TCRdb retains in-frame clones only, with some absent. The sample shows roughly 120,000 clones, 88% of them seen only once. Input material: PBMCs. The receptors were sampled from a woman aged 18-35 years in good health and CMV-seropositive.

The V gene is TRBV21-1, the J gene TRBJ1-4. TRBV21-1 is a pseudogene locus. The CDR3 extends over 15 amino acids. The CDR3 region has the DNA TGTGCCAGCAGCAAAGCTGGGGGGTCTCGTGAAAAACTGTTTTTT. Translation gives CASSKAGGSREKLFF.

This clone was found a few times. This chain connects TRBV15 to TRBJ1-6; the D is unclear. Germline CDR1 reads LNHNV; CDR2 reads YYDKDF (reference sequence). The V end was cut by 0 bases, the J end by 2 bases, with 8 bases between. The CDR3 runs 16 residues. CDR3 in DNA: TGTGCCACCAGCAGAGACAGGATGACCTATAATTCACCCCTCCACTTT. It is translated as CATSRDRMTYNSPLHF.

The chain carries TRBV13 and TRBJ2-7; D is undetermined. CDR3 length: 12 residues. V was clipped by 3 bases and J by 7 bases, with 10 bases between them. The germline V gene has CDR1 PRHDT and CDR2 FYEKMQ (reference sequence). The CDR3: CASSFQTREQYF. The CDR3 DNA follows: TGTGCCAGCAGCTTCCAGACCAGGGAGCAGTACTTC.

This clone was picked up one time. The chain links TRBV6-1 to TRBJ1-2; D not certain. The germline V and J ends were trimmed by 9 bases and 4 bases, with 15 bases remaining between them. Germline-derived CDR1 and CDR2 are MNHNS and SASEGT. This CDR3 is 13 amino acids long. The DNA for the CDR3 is TGTGCCAGTCGAAGACTGGGTGGCTATGGCTACACCTTC. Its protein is CASRRLGGYGYTF.

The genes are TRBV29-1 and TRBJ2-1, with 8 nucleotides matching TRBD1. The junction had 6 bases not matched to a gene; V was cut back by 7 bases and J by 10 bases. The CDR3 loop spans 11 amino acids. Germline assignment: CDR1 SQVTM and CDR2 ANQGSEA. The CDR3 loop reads CSGDHRGEQFF. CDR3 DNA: TGCAGCGGGGACCACAGGGGGGAGCAGTTCTTC.

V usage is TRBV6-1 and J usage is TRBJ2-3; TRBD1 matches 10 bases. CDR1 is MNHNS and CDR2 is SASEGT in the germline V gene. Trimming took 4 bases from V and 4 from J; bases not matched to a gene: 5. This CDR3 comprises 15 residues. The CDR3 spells CASSVGQGRADTQYF. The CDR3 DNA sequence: TGTGCCAGCAGTGTGGGACAGGGGAGGGCAGATACGCAGTATTTT.

The CDR3 is CASSIAQGTPYGYTF. As DNA, the CDR3 is TGTGCCAGTAGTATAGCACAGGGAACTCCCTATGGCTACACCTTC. V usage is TRBV19 and J usage is TRBJ1-2; D may be TRBD1 (6 bases). V shed 1 base and J shed 4 bases, with 13 bases lying between them. This CDR3 has 15 residues. Per germline, CDR1 LNHDA and CDR2 SQIVND (reference sequence).